The rows below give T cell receptor beta chains drawn from one sample of a study of patients and donors after allogeneic stem cell transplantation. MiXCR, run by TCRdb on the RT-PCR reads, gives a single entry per CDR3 protein. The table includes some 960,000 distinct CDR3 sequences, roughly 18% detected once. The sequenced material came from blood, either unsorted or a sorted T cell fraction (not recorded which). The receptors were sampled from a human donor who was either an allogeneic HSCT recipient or a stem cell or donor lymphocyte infusion donor (not recorded which). It is not recorded whose cells these are; they may come from a transplant donor. The CDR3 runs from the conserved cysteine through the conserved F or W. The D gene is left open where the match is weak. Clone size, where shown, is once, few, many, or a class for clones that have expanded.

TRBD2,TRBJ2-7,TRBV4-1,few,16,TGCGCCAGCAGCCAAGAGGGGACTAGCGGCCCCTACGAGCAGTACTTC,CASSQEGTSGPYEQYF
-,TRBJ1-1,TRBV28,-,17,TGTGCCAGCAGTTTAGCGATAGTTGGGGGGAAGCACACTGAAGCTTTCTTT,CASSLAIVGGKHTEAFF
-,TRBJ1-4,TRBV20-1,many,12,TGCAGTGCCACGACAGTTAATGAAAAACTGTTTTTT,CSATTVNEKLFF
-,TRBJ1-2,TRBV7-8,few,14,TGTGCCAGCAGCTTAGGTGGGGGACGCCATGGCTACACCTTC,CASSLGGGRHGYTF
-,TRBJ2-1,TRBV12-3/TRBV12-4,many,11,TGTGCCAGCAGTCTCCGGGATGAGCAGTTCTTC,CASSLRDEQFF
-,TRBJ1-6,TRBV5-1,-,16,TGCGCCAGCAGCTTGGCCGGGACACCCTATAATTCACCCCTCCACTTT,CASSLAGTPYNSPLHF
-,TRBJ2-7,TRBV15,few,15,TGTGCCACCAGCAGAGATCAGGCGGTCTCCTACGAGCAGTACTTC,CATSRDQAVSYEQYF
TRBD2,TRBJ2-1,TRBV12-3/TRBV12-4,few,16,TGTGCCAGCAGTCCTGGGACTAGCGGAGGTTTTCATGAGCAGTTCTTC,CASSPGTSGGFHEQFF
-,TRBJ1-2,TRBV29-1,few,12,TGCACTACAGCACAAGTGGACTATGGCTACACCTTC,CTTAQVDYGYTF
-,TRBJ2-7,TRBV9,-,17,TGTGCCAGCAGCGTAGGTTCCCATGCAGGCTCCTCCTACGAGCAGTACTTC,CASSVGSHAGSSYEQYF
TRBD1,TRBJ1-2,TRBV19,-,14,TGTGCCAGTACTGAATACGGGACAGACTATGGCTACACCTTC,CASTEYGTDYGYTF
-,TRBJ1-4,TRBV5-6,-,14,TGTGCCAGCAGCTTGGGGCAGGTGGATGAAAAACTGTTTTTT,CASSLGQVDEKLFF
-,TRBJ2-3,TRBV5-1,many,15,TGCGCCAGCAGTCTTTCGGGAAGTTTCGCAGATACGCAGTATTTT,CASSLSGSFADTQYF
TRBD2,TRBJ2-5,TRBV6-1,-,16,TGTGCCAGCAACCCAAGCGGGAGGGCCGGGGGAGAGACCCAGTACTTC,CASNPSGRAGGETQYF
-,TRBJ2-5,TRBV11-1,few,14,TGTGCCAGCAGCCGGTCCCCAGGGAAAGAGACCCAGTACTTC,CASSRSPGKETQYF
-,TRBJ1-2,TRBV12-3/TRBV12-4,few,13,TGTGCCAGCAGTAACCGGCCCCTGTCTGGCTACACCTTC,CASSNRPLSGYTF
TRBD2,TRBJ2-1,TRBV6-2/TRBV6-3,-,16,TGTGCCAGCAGTTACGGCGGCGGGAGTTCGGCGAATGAGCAGTTCTTC,CASSYGGGSSANEQFF
TRBD1,TRBJ1-2,TRBV12-3/TRBV12-4,few,16,TGTGCCAGCAGTTCAAAAGGACAGGGGCAGGGCTATGGCTACACCTTC,CASSSKGQGQGYGYTF
-,TRBJ2-7,TRBV12-3/TRBV12-4,-,13,TGTGCCAGCAGTTTTAGGCTAGGTGGCGAGCAGTACTTC,CASSFRLGGEQYF
TRBD1,TRBJ2-2,TRBV3-1,few,16,TGTGCCAGCAGCCGAGGACAGGGTTTGAACACCGGGGAGCTGTTTTTT,CASSRGQGLNTGELFF
-,TRBJ1-4,TRBV6-1,few,14,TGTGCCAGCAGCCGTTCGAGAAATAATGAAAAACTGTTTTTT,CASSRSRNNEKLFF
TRBD1,TRBJ2-7,TRBV20-1,many,13,TGCAGTGCTAGAGGGACAGGGAGCTACGAGCAGTACTTC,CSARGTGSYEQYF
-,TRBJ2-5,TRBV30,-,14,TGTGCCTGGAGTGTACTTTCCCAGGAAGAGACCCAGTACTTC,CAWSVLSQEETQYF
-,TRBJ2-7,TRBV2,-,15,TGTGCCAGCAGTGGAACCGGTCCTGAACCCTACGAGCAGTACTTC,CASSGTGPEPYEQYF
-,TRBJ1-1,TRBV20-1,-,11,TGCAGTGCTAGAGAGGACACTGAAGCTTTCTTT,CSAREDTEAFF
TRBD2,TRBJ2-1,TRBV7-8,few,15,TGTGCCAGCTTTAATGGGCGGGAGGTTCACAATGAGCAGTTCTTC,CASFNGREVHNEQFF
-,TRBJ2-7,TRBV6-5,-,15,TGTGCCAGCAGTTACTCACCAGGGATTAGCGGCGAGCAGTACTTC,CASSYSPGISGEQYF
-,TRBJ1-1,TRBV19,few,13,TGTGCCAGTAGTACCAGTAAGAACACTGAAGCTTTCTTT,CASSTSKNTEAFF
-,TRBJ2-3,TRBV5-5,-,14,TGTGCCAGCAGCAGTAGCGTGAGCACAGATACGCAGTATTTT,CASSSSVSTDTQYF
-,TRBJ2-4,TRBV29-1,few,17,TGCAGCGTCCTCAGTTCCCGGCCCGGCGACAAGAAAAACATTCAGTACTTC,CSVLSSRPGDKKNIQYF
TRBD1,TRBJ2-2,TRBV24-1,-,18,TGTGCCACCAGTGATTCTGAAGGGACAGGGCTCAACACCGGGGAGCTGTTTTTT,CATSDSEGTGLNTGELFF
-,TRBJ1-5,TRBV20-1,few,12,TGCAGTGCTAGCGAGAGCAATCAGCCCCAGCATTTT,CSASESNQPQHF
TRBD1,TRBJ1-1,TRBV30,few,13,TGTGCCTGGACGCAGGGGGGATACACTGAAGCTTTCTTT,CAWTQGGYTEAFF
-,TRBJ1-6,TRBV6-5,few,18,TGTGCCAGCAGTTGGACGGACCCGGACGAAAAACCAAATTCACCCCTCCACTTT,CASSWTDPDEKPNSPLHF
-,TRBJ1-4,TRBV30,few,15,TGTGCCTGGAGTGTTTTGACGGGCCTTAATGAAAAACTGTTTTTT,CAWSVLTGLNEKLFF
-,TRBJ2-7,TRBV6-1,-,14,TGTGCCAGCGGCTACCTCTGGGGGTCCTACGAGCAGTACTTC,CASGYLWGSYEQYF
-,TRBJ1-3,TRBV20-1,-,17,TGCAGTGCTAGATCAGGGACGGAGGGACTCCCTGGAAACACCATATATTTT,CSARSGTEGLPGNTIYF
-,TRBJ2-3,TRBV11-2,-,16,TGTGCCAGCAGCTTAGTCCCAGATATGAGGACAGATACGCAGTATTTT,CASSLVPDMRTDTQYF
-,TRBJ1-5,TRBV20-1,-,17,TGCAGTGCTGACCACCGCCGCGGGGCAGGTAGCAATCAGCCCCAGCATTTT,CSADHRRGAGSNQPQHF
TRBD1,TRBJ2-3,TRBV20-1,few,15,TGCAGTGCTAGTGCCGGGACAGGTCGCACAGATACGCAGTATTTT,CSASAGTGRTDTQYF
TRBD2,TRBJ2-3,TRBV3-1,-,15,TGTGCCAGCAGCAAGCGGACTAGCCAAGGAGATACGCAGTATTTT,CASSKRTSQGDTQYF
TRBD2,TRBJ2-1,TRBV24-1,few,17,TGTGCCACCAGTGACTCCATAGCGGGGAGCTCCTACAATGAGCAGTTCTTC,CATSDSIAGSSYNEQFF
TRBD2,TRBJ2-2,TRBV7-2,-,15,TGTGCCAGCACACCTAGCGGTCTCCAAACCGGGGAGCTGTTTTTT,CASTPSGLQTGELFF
TRBD1,TRBJ2-1,TRBV6-1,few,15,TGTGCCAGCAGACCCGGACAGGGTCGCCACAATGAGCAGTTCTTC,CASRPGQGRHNEQFF
TRBD2,TRBJ2-7,TRBV24-1,-,16,TGTGCCACCAGTGACCGTAGCGGGAAAGGGACCTACGAGCAGTACTTC,CATSDRSGKGTYEQYF
-,TRBJ2-5,TRBV2,few,11,TGTGCCAACTCCCGGGGGGAGACCCAGTACTTC,CANSRGETQYF
-,TRBJ2-4,TRBV20-1,-,14,TGCAGTGCTCCCGGACAGAAAAGCATCAACATTCAGTACTTC,CSAPGQKSINIQYF
-,TRBJ2-1,TRBV10-3,many,13,TGTGCCATCAGTGAGACCCTACGGGATGAGCAGTTCTTC,CAISETLRDEQFF
-,TRBJ2-3,TRBV19,-,14,TGTGCCAGTAACGACTGGACAGACACAGATACGCAGTATTTT,CASNDWTDTDTQYF
-,TRBJ2-7,TRBV12-3/TRBV12-4,-,13,TGTGCCAGCAGTAGACGGACCGTCTACGAGCAGTACTTC,CASSRRTVYEQYF
-,TRBJ1-3,TRBV15,-,15,TGTGCCACCAGCAGAGTTGGGACATACGGAAACACCATATATTTT,CATSRVGTYGNTIYF
TRBD2,TRBJ2-1,TRBV5-1,few,14,TGCGCCAGCAGATTAAGCGGGAGGGTCGATGAGCAGTTCTTC,CASRLSGRVDEQFF
-,TRBJ2-3,TRBV20-1,-,15,TGCAGTGCTAACCCGACCTCACCGGGCGCAGATACGCAGTATTTT,CSANPTSPGADTQYF
TRBD1,TRBJ2-7,TRBV4-3,-,15,TGCGCCAGCAGCCTAGGGAGACAGGGGGCCCACGAGCAGTACTTC,CASSLGRQGAHEQYF
-,TRBJ2-2,TRBV11-2,-,10,TGTGCCAGCAGCTTGGGCGTGCTGTTTTTT,CASSLGVLFF